A selection of T cell receptor beta chains follows, all from one sample in a study of blood T cell repertoires in COVID-19. Data came from immunoSEQ multiplex PCR; TCRdb stores just in-frame clones and leaves some out. The sample consists of over 120,000 clones, 87% of them appearing once. The source material was peripheral blood. The receptors here all came from a man aged 45 to 65 who had recovered from COVID-19. CDR3s include the opening cysteine and the closing phenylalanine or tryptophan. D genes are given only for firm matches. Some rows mark clone size as missing; the rest say once, few, many or name a class of expanded clone.

d_gene: NA; v_gene: TRBV6-2/TRBV6-3; j_gene: TRBJ2-5; abundance: NA; CDR3aa: CASSYYQRSETQYF; CDR3nt: TGTGCCAGCAGTTACTACCAGCGATCGGAGACCCAGTACTTC
d_gene: NA; v_gene: TRBV5-1; j_gene: TRBJ2-7; abundance: NA; CDR3aa: CASSSVQGPYEQYF; CDR3nt: TGCGCCAGCAGCTCTGTACAGGGCCCCTACGAGCAGTACTTC
d_gene: NA; v_gene: TRBV21-1; j_gene: TRBJ2-2; abundance: NA; CDR3aa: CASSKAGQGAVTGELFF; CDR3nt: TGTGCCAGCAGCAAAGCCGGACAGGGGGCGGTCACCGGGGAGCTGTTTTTT
d_gene: TRBD2; v_gene: TRBV2; j_gene: TRBJ2-5; abundance: few; CDR3aa: CASSRTSGKETQYF; CDR3nt: TGTGCCAGCAGTAGGACTAGCGGGAAAGAGACCCAGTACTTC
d_gene: TRBD1; v_gene: TRBV3-1/TRBV3-2; j_gene: TRBJ1-2; abundance: NA; CDR3aa: CASSQDSTGGYYTF; CDR3nt: TGTGCCAGCAGCCAAGATTCGACAGGGGGTTACTACACCTTC
d_gene: NA; v_gene: TRBV7-9; j_gene: TRBJ2-7; abundance: NA; CDR3aa: CASSIRGHPGGEQYF; CDR3nt: TGTGCCAGCAGCATTCGAGGACATCCCGGGGGCGAGCAGTACTTC
d_gene: NA; v_gene: TRBV6-6; j_gene: TRBJ2-3; abundance: NA; CDR3aa: CASRRPPQGLDTQYF; CDR3nt: TGTGCCAGCAGGCGCCCACCTCAGGGTTTGGATACGCAGTATTTT
d_gene: NA; v_gene: TRBV24-1; j_gene: TRBJ1-2; abundance: NA; CDR3aa: CATSDPGQGYTF; CDR3nt: TGTGCCACCAGTGACCCCGGACAGGGCTACACCTTC
d_gene: NA; v_gene: TRBV5-1; j_gene: TRBJ2-6; abundance: NA; CDR3aa: CASSSTVSGANVLTF; CDR3nt: TGCGCCAGCAGCTCGACAGTCTCTGGGGCCAACGTCCTGACTTTC
d_gene: NA; v_gene: TRBV4-1; j_gene: TRBJ1-5; abundance: NA; CDR3aa: CASSQDGNGLNQPQHF; CDR3nt: TGCGCCAGCAGCCAAGACGGGAACGGCCTCAATCAGCCCCAGCATTTT
d_gene: NA; v_gene: TRBV11-3; j_gene: TRBJ2-7; abundance: NA; CDR3aa: CASSPREPQTSYEQYF; CDR3nt: TGTGCCAGCAGCCCAAGAGAACCACAGACCTCCTACGAGCAGTACTTC
d_gene: NA; v_gene: TRBV7-9; j_gene: TRBJ2-1; abundance: NA; CDR3aa: CASSLWRIRDNEQFF; CDR3nt: TGTGCCAGCAGCTTATGGAGGATACGAGACAATGAGCAGTTCTTC
d_gene: NA; v_gene: TRBV29-1; j_gene: TRBJ2-5; abundance: NA; CDR3aa: CSETSGETQYF; CDR3nt: TGCAGCGAGACTAGTGGGGAGACCCAGTACTTC
d_gene: TRBD1; v_gene: TRBV6-5; j_gene: TRBJ1-1; abundance: once; CDR3aa: CASRRTGNTEAFF; CDR3nt: TGTGCCAGCAGGAGGACAGGGAACACTGAAGCTTTCTTT
d_gene: NA; v_gene: TRBV11-2; j_gene: TRBJ2-3; abundance: NA; CDR3aa: CASSSGSPSTDTQYF; CDR3nt: TGTGCCAGCAGCTCAGGGTCACCAAGCACAGATACGCAGTATTTT
d_gene: TRBD2; v_gene: TRBV6-2/TRBV6-3; j_gene: TRBJ2-2; abundance: NA; CDR3aa: CASSSGLAGKDTGELFF; CDR3nt: TGTGCCAGCAGTTCGGGACTAGCGGGGAAAGACACCGGGGAGCTGTTTTTT
d_gene: TRBD1; v_gene: TRBV27; j_gene: TRBJ2-3; abundance: NA; CDR3aa: CASRGGFPPDTQYF; CDR3nt: TGTGCCAGCAGAGGGGGCTTTCCCCCAGATACGCAGTATTTT
d_gene: NA; v_gene: TRBV7-7; j_gene: TRBJ2-2; abundance: NA; CDR3aa: CASSSGTYNTGELFF; CDR3nt: TGTGCCAGCAGCTCCGGGACATATAACACCGGGGAGCTGTTTTTT
d_gene: NA; v_gene: TRBV12-3/TRBV12-4; j_gene: TRBJ2-7; abundance: NA; CDR3aa: CASSSDSDQQYF; CDR3nt: TGTGCCAGCAGTTCGGACTCGGACCAGCAGTACTTC
d_gene: TRBD1; v_gene: TRBV6-5; j_gene: TRBJ2-3; abundance: NA; CDR3aa: CAIRQGATDTQYF; CDR3nt: TGTGCCATTCGACAGGGGGCTACAGATACGCAGTATTTT
d_gene: NA; v_gene: TRBV5-1; j_gene: TRBJ2-1; abundance: NA; CDR3aa: CASSFDGGRGNEQFF; CDR3nt: TGCGCCAGCAGCTTCGACGGGGGGCGAGGCAATGAGCAGTTCTTC
d_gene: TRBD1; v_gene: TRBV9; j_gene: TRBJ2-2; abundance: NA; CDR3aa: CASSRDRGNTGELFF; CDR3nt: TGTGCCAGCAGCCGAGACAGGGGCAACACCGGGGAGCTGTTTTTT
d_gene: TRBD2; v_gene: TRBV3-1/TRBV3-2; j_gene: TRBJ2-7; abundance: NA; CDR3aa: CASSQAGGLPEQYF; CDR3nt: TGTGCCAGCAGCCAAGCGGGGGGGCTTCCCGAGCAGTACTTC
d_gene: TRBD1; v_gene: TRBV7-9; j_gene: TRBJ2-5; abundance: few; CDR3aa: CASSFVTGGEETQYF; CDR3nt: TGTGCCAGCAGCTTTGTGACAGGGGGCGAGGAGACCCAGTACTTC
d_gene: TRBD1; v_gene: TRBV5-5; j_gene: TRBJ2-2; abundance: NA; CDR3aa: CASLGQARTGELFF; CDR3nt: TGTGCCAGCCTGGGACAGGCGCGGACCGGGGAGCTGTTTTTT
d_gene: NA; v_gene: TRBV4-1; j_gene: TRBJ2-6; abundance: NA; CDR3aa: CASSLRDTYSGANVLTF; CDR3nt: TGCGCCAGCAGCTTACGGGACACCTACTCTGGGGCCAACGTCCTGACTTTC
d_gene: NA; v_gene: TRBV12-3/TRBV12-4; j_gene: TRBJ2-5; abundance: NA; CDR3aa: CASSADTSFAQYF; CDR3nt: TGTGCCAGCAGTGCAGACACCTCGTTCGCCCAGTACTTC
d_gene: NA; v_gene: TRBV19; j_gene: TRBJ1-5; abundance: NA; CDR3aa: CASSTQWFNNQPQHF; CDR3nt: TGTGCCAGTAGTACCCAGTGGTTTAACAATCAGCCCCAGCATTTT
d_gene: TRBD1; v_gene: TRBV6-2/TRBV6-3; j_gene: TRBJ2-5; abundance: NA; CDR3aa: CASSYSSRQGFGETQYF; CDR3nt: TGTGCCAGCAGTTACTCGAGCCGACAGGGGTTTGGGGAGACCCAGTACTTC
d_gene: NA; v_gene: TRBV6-1; j_gene: TRBJ2-3; abundance: NA; CDR3aa: CASSGLRGGMTTDTQYF; CDR3nt: TGTGCCAGCAGTGGTTTGAGGGGCGGGATGACCACAGATACGCAGTATTTT
d_gene: TRBD2; v_gene: TRBV4-3; j_gene: TRBJ2-3; abundance: few; CDR3aa: CASSQDLSGGAVTDTQYF; CDR3nt: TGCGCCAGCAGCCAAGATTTAAGCGGGGGGGCAGTCACAGATACGCAGTATTTT
d_gene: NA; v_gene: TRBV3-1/TRBV3-2; j_gene: TRBJ1-6; abundance: once; CDR3aa: CASRGDNNSPLHF; CDR3nt: TGTGCCAGCAGGGGGGACAACAATTCACCCCTCCACTTT
d_gene: NA; v_gene: TRBV19; j_gene: TRBJ1-1; abundance: NA; CDR3aa: CASMYRGNTEAFF; CDR3nt: TGTGCCAGTATGTACCGGGGGAACACTGAAGCTTTCTTT
d_gene: NA; v_gene: TRBV15; j_gene: TRBJ1-5; abundance: NA; CDR3aa: CATSREVGRRINQPQHF; CDR3nt: TGTGCCACCAGCAGAGAGGTGGGCAGGCGAATTAATCAGCCCCAGCATTTT
d_gene: TRBD1; v_gene: TRBV5-1; j_gene: TRBJ1-2; abundance: NA; CDR3aa: CASSLGTGGTNYGYTF; CDR3nt: TGCGCCAGCAGCTTGGGTACAGGGGGAACTAACTATGGCTACACCTTC
d_gene: NA; v_gene: TRBV30; j_gene: TRBJ1-1; abundance: NA; CDR3aa: CAWSVGTWEGNTEAFF; CDR3nt: TGTGCCTGGAGTGTAGGGACCTGGGAGGGGAACACTGAAGCTTTCTTT
d_gene: NA; v_gene: TRBV5-8; j_gene: TRBJ1-1; abundance: NA; CDR3aa: CASSFPRYRTVNTEAFF; CDR3nt: TGTGCCAGCAGCTTCCCCCGGTACCGGACAGTTAACACTGAAGCTTTCTTT
d_gene: NA; v_gene: TRBV18; j_gene: TRBJ1-4; abundance: NA; CDR3aa: CASSPLPGSDEKLFF; CDR3nt: TGTGCCAGCTCACCACTCCCGGGGTCAGATGAAAAACTGTTTTTT
d_gene: NA; v_gene: TRBV18; j_gene: TRBJ1-1; abundance: NA; CDR3aa: CASSPPQVNTEAFF; CDR3nt: TGTGCCAGCTCACCACCCCAGGTGAACACTGAAGCTTTCTTT
d_gene: TRBD2; v_gene: TRBV14; j_gene: TRBJ2-1; abundance: NA; CDR3aa: CASSQEGAGGLNEQFF; CDR3nt: TGTGCCAGCAGCCAAGAAGGAGCGGGGGGGCTGAATGAGCAGTTCTTC
d_gene: NA; v_gene: TRBV7-9; j_gene: TRBJ1-3; abundance: NA; CDR3aa: CASSSDRSSGNTIYF; CDR3nt: TGTGCCAGCAGCTCTGACAGGAGCTCTGGAAACACCATATATTTT
d_gene: TRBD2; v_gene: TRBV2; j_gene: TRBJ2-5; abundance: NA; CDR3aa: CASRLGSGGPQETQYF; CDR3nt: TGTGCCAGCAGATTAGGTAGCGGGGGGCCCCAAGAGACCCAGTACTTC
d_gene: NA; v_gene: TRBV13; j_gene: TRBJ2-7; abundance: NA; CDR3aa: CASSLSGARDYEQYF; CDR3nt: TGTGCCAGCAGCTTATCTGGGGCAAGGGACTACGAGCAGTACTTC
d_gene: TRBD1; v_gene: TRBV5-4; j_gene: TRBJ1-3; abundance: NA; CDR3aa: CASSSQQGGGNTIYF; CDR3nt: TGTGCCAGCAGCTCACAACAGGGGGGTGGAAACACCATATATTTT
d_gene: NA; v_gene: TRBV6-6; j_gene: TRBJ1-3; abundance: NA; CDR3aa: CASSSHGQLRNTIYF; CDR3nt: TGTGCCAGCAGTTCCCATGGGCAGTTGCGAAACACCATATATTTT
d_gene: NA; v_gene: TRBV5-1; j_gene: TRBJ1-6; abundance: few; CDR3aa: CASSDGQPYNSPLHF; CDR3nt: TGCGCCAGCAGCGACGGACAGCCTTATAATTCACCCCTCCACTTT
d_gene: NA; v_gene: TRBV19; j_gene: TRBJ2-1; abundance: NA; CDR3aa: CASSIQGGVDEQFF; CDR3nt: TGTGCCAGTAGTATACAGGGGGGTGTGGATGAGCAGTTCTTC
d_gene: TRBD2; v_gene: TRBV5-1; j_gene: TRBJ2-1; abundance: NA; CDR3aa: CASTETSGDSYNEQFF; CDR3nt: TGCGCCAGCACCGAGACTAGCGGGGACTCCTACAATGAGCAGTTCTTC
d_gene: TRBD1; v_gene: TRBV2; j_gene: TRBJ1-2; abundance: NA; CDR3aa: CASRTGTGVLDGYTF; CDR3nt: TGTGCCAGCAGAACCGGGACAGGGGTTTTGGATGGCTACACCTTC
d_gene: TRBD2; v_gene: TRBV9; j_gene: TRBJ2-3; abundance: NA; CDR3aa: CASSASGVPTDTQYF; CDR3nt: TGTGCCAGCAGCGCTAGCGGGGTGCCCACAGATACGCAGTATTTT
d_gene: NA; v_gene: TRBV5-4; j_gene: TRBJ2-7; abundance: NA; CDR3aa: CASSPQTGGSYEQYF; CDR3nt: TGTGCCAGCAGCCCTCAGACAGGTGGCTCCTACGAGCAGTACTTC
d_gene: NA; v_gene: TRBV7-2; j_gene: TRBJ2-2; abundance: NA; CDR3aa: CASSPGGRAGELFF; CDR3nt: TGTGCCAGCAGCCCCGGGGGTAGGGCCGGGGAGCTGTTTTTT